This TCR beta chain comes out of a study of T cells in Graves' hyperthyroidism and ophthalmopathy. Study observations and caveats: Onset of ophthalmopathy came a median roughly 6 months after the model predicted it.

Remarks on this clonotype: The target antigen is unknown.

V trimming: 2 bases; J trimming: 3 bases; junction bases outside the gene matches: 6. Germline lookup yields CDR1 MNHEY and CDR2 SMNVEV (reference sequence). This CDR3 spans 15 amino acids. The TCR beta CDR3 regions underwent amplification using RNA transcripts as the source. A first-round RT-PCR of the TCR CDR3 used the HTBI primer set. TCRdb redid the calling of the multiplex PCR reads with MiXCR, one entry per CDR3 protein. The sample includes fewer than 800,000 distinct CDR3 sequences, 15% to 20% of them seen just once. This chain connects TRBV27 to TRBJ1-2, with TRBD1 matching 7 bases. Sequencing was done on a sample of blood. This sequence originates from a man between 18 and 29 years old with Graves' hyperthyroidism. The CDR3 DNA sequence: TGTGCCAGCAGTTTAACCCGGGACAGCTACTATGGCTACACCTTC. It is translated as CASSLTRDSYYGYTF.